The rows below give T cell receptor beta chains drawn from one sample of a study of patients and donors after allogeneic stem cell transplantation. TCRdb passed the RT-PCR reads through MiXCR, listing each CDR3 protein once. Of about 960,000 distinct CDR3 sequences in the sample, roughly 18% were seen once. Specimen: blood, either unsorted or a sorted T cell fraction (not recorded which). The receptor source for this set is a human donor who was either an allogeneic HSCT recipient or a stem cell or donor lymphocyte infusion donor (not recorded which). It is not recorded whose cells these are; they may come from a transplant donor. The CDR3 runs from the conserved cysteine through the conserved F or W. D genes are given only for firm matches. Size is omitted from some rows. Given values are once, few, many or a class for expanded clones.

NA NA TRBJ2-2 TRBV12-3/TRBV12-4 CASGGGAYTGELFF TGTGCCAGCGGTGGCGGGGCATACACCGGGGAGCTGTTTTTT
NA NA TRBJ1-1 TRBV4-2 CASSQPGGMNTEAFF TGTGCCAGCAGCCAACCGGGAGGCATGAACACTGAAGCTTTCTTT
TRBD1 NA TRBJ2-1 TRBV4-2 CASSQAGTAIYNEQFF TGTGCCAGCAGCCAGGCCGGGACAGCTATTTACAATGAGCAGTTCTTC
NA few TRBJ1-1 TRBV4-1 CASSQGLVAYNTEAFF TGCGCCAGCAGCCAAGGGTTGGTAGCATACAACACTGAAGCTTTCTTT
TRBD2 few TRBJ2-1 TRBV10-3 CAIGSGGAPVEQFF TGTGCCATCGGTAGCGGGGGGGCCCCCGTTGAGCAGTTCTTC
NA NA TRBJ2-3 TRBV11-3 CASSAGTSDTQYF TGTGCCAGCAGCGCCGGGACTTCAGATACGCAGTATTTT
NA few TRBJ1-2 TRBV29-1 CSVDGPGANYGYTF TGCAGCGTTGATGGGCCGGGTGCTAACTATGGCTACACCTTC
NA NA TRBJ2-5 TRBV14 CASSQESPGGKETQYF TGTGCCAGCAGCCAAGAAAGTCCAGGGGGGAAAGAGACCCAGTACTTC
NA few TRBJ1-1 TRBV6-2/TRBV6-3 CASSQEAALSPEAFF TGTGCCAGCAGCCAGGAGGCAGCCCTAAGCCCTGAAGCTTTCTTT
NA few TRBJ2-2 TRBV29-1 CSVEWGYTGELFF TGCAGCGTTGAATGGGGGTACACCGGGGAGCTGTTTTTT
NA NA TRBJ2-5 TRBV28 CASSIRGRRETQYF TGTGCCAGCAGTATCAGGGGCAGGAGGGAGACCCAGTACTTC
NA few TRBJ2-7 TRBV20-1 CSAKRTDLDIPYEQYF TGCAGTGCTAAGAGGACTGACTTAGACATCCCCTACGAGCAGTACTTC
NA many TRBJ1-1 TRBV5-1 CASSLAERNTEAFF TGCGCCAGCAGCTTGGCGGAGCGGAACACTGAAGCTTTCTTT
NA NA TRBJ2-1 TRBV6-5 CASSYSGKRIYNEQFF TGTGCCAGCAGTTACTCTGGGAAAAGGATCTACAATGAGCAGTTCTTC
NA many TRBJ1-1 TRBV12-3/TRBV12-4 CASSPTDTEAFF TGTGCCAGCAGTCCCACGGACACTGAAGCTTTCTTT
NA few TRBJ2-7 TRBV6-2/TRBV6-3 CASSYSPRTFHSEQYF TGTGCCAGCAGTTACTCACCCCGGACATTCCACTCCGAGCAGTACTTC
TRBD2 few TRBJ2-7 TRBV27 CASSSSGGAREQYF TGTGCCAGCAGTTCTAGCGGGGGGGCGAGGGAGCAGTACTTC
NA NA TRBJ2-7 TRBV6-6 CASSEIYEQYF TGTGCCAGCAGTGAAATCTACGAGCAGTACTTC
NA few TRBJ2-5 TRBV7-3 CASSSRGGTEETQYF TGTGCCAGCAGCTCCCGGGGCGGGACTGAAGAGACCCAGTACTTC
NA NA TRBJ2-2 TRBV12-3/TRBV12-4 CASNRNGGGTGELFF TGTGCCAGCAATCGCAACGGGGGCGGAACCGGGGAGCTGTTTTTT
TRBD2 many TRBJ2-1 TRBV5-1 CASSLGFRLTSANNEQFF TGCGCCAGCAGCCTTGGGTTCAGGTTGACTAGCGCAAACAATGAGCAGTTCTTC
NA few TRBJ2-2 TRBV7-9 CASSFRDGNTGELFF TGTGCCAGCAGCTTCCGGGACGGAAACACCGGGGAGCTGTTTTTT
NA NA TRBJ2-1 TRBV7-6 CASSLARGAHEQFF TGTGCCAGCAGCTTAGCAAGGGGGGCTCATGAGCAGTTCTTC
TRBD2 many TRBJ2-1 TRBV5-1 CASSWGGRADEQFF TGCGCCAGCAGCTGGGGGGGACGGGCGGATGAGCAGTTCTTC
NA NA TRBJ2-7 TRBV25-1 CASSDVGPPAEQYF TGTGCCAGCAGTGATGTGGGCCCCCCAGCCGAGCAGTACTTC
TRBD1 NA TRBJ1-2 TRBV2 CASNSGTGAYGYTF TGTGCCAGCAACTCTGGGACAGGGGCATATGGCTACACCTTC
NA NA TRBJ1-6 TRBV12-3/TRBV12-4 CASSPLGGDNSPLHF TGTGCCAGCAGTCCCCTCGGGGGGGATAATTCACCCCTCCACTTT
NA NA TRBJ2-3 TRBV2 CASSGAGTPTQYF TGTGCCAGCAGTGGGGCCGGGACCCCTACGCAGTATTTT